This note documents a single TCR beta chain sequence. This CDR3 region has 12 residues. Trimming pared 3 bases from V and 1 base from J, leaving 3 bases between. From germline, CDR1 is SGDLS and CDR2 YYNGEE. Clones were read by immunoSEQ multiplex PCR, and TCRdb kept only the in-frame ones, dropping some. This sample carries 250,000 to 350,000 clones, roughly 87% of them seen once, and the ten largest clones take about 2%. The data derive from a study of blood T cell repertoires in COVID-19. Study-level background: PBMCs, B-cell-depleted T cells, or T cells were the source of the cDNA or gDNA that made up the material.

This TCR derives from a woman aged 45-65 years who had recovered from COVID-19. The material sequenced was peripheral blood. The rearrangement uses TRBV9 and TRBJ2-3, with no clear D. CDR3 coding DNA: TGTGCCAGCAGCGGAGGCACAGATACGCAGTATTTT. This encodes CASSGGTDTQYF. The full variable domain, its missing parts supplied by reference TRBV9 and TRBJ2-3, is DSGVTQTPKHLITATGQRVTLRCSPRSGDLSVYWYQQSLDQGLQFLIQYYNGEERAKGNILERFSAQQFPDLHSELNLSSLELGDSALYFCASSGGTDTQYFGPGTRLTVL.